This paragraph reports one TCR beta chain. The antigen remains unidentified. This record belongs to a study of siplizumab effects on memory and regulatory T cells. Overall study findings and caveats: Sequences below about 10^-5 frequency were poorly captured, limiting mapping of alloreactive clones.

Assay used: immunoSEQ multiplex PCR; TCRdb lists only in-frame clones, some missing. The sample has fewer than 100,000 clones; around 95% are singletons. The sequencing input was CD8+ T cells sorted from blood. The TCR sequence derives from a human donor in good health.

CDR3 loop: CASSFFSGNYEQYF. CDR3 DNA sequence: TGTGCCAGCAGTTTTTTTAGCGGGAATTACGAGCAGTACTTC. The J gene is TRBJ2-7, the V gene TRBV28; TRBD2 agrees at 8 bases. After removal of 3 bases from V and 4 bases from J, the junction contained 5 bases not matched to a gene. The CDR3 is 14 residues long. The germline V gene encodes CDR1 MDHEN and CDR2 SYDVKM.